This T cell receptor (beta chain) derives from a study of blood T cell repertoires in COVID-19. CDR1 is SGDLS, CDR2 YYNGEE, per germline. CDR3 size: 15 residues. With 4 bases removed from V and 2 bases from J, the gap between germline ends came to 13 bases. TCRdb keeps only in-frame clones here, not all; method: immunoSEQ multiplex PCR. The sample lists about 170,000 clones; less than 80% were seen once. This clone showed up just once. The specimen was PBMCs or T cells enriched from blood (not recorded which). The chain carries TRBV9 and TRBJ2-1; D is perhaps TRBD1 (6 bases). The clonotype originates from a woman in her sixties or seventies in a cohort exposed to, infected with or recovered from COVID-19 (not recorded which). CDR3 sequence (DNA): TGTGCCAGCAGCTCAGGGGTCTCGGCCTACAATGAGCAGTTCTTC. This translates into CASSSGVSAYNEQFF.